Following are 6 T cell receptor beta chains from one sample sequenced in a study of lymphopenia after photon versus proton radiotherapy. Generated by immunoSEQ multiplex PCR, the TCRdb table keeps only in-frame clones and is missing some. The top ten hold approximately 2.1% of the sample, which has about 45,000 clones, less than 90% seen once. The input for sequencing was peripheral blood, taken from a patient treated with photon-based radiotherapy. These receptors were taken from a man between 40 and 49 years old with gastric cancer.

The genes are TRBV2 and TRBJ2-2; 7 bases align to TRBD2. CDR3 length equals 15 residues. Germline CDR1 is SNHLY and CDR2 is FYNNEI. V trimming: 7 bases; J trimming: 4 bases; junction bases outside the gene matches: 9. CDR3 loop: CASTGTTLGTGELFF. The CDR3 region has the DNA TGTGCCAGCACCGGGACTACCCTAGGCACCGGGGAGCTGTTTTTT.

This chain links TRBV25-1 with TRBJ1-4; 7 nucleotides line up with TRBD1. The CDR3 runs 15 residues. V dropped 3 bases and J dropped 7; count of bases not matched to a gene: 8. Germline V CDR1 and CDR2: MGHDK, SYGVNS. CDR3 amino acids: CASSDAGQNFEKLFF. In nucleotides, the CDR3 is TGTGCCAGCAGTGACGCGGGACAGAACTTTGAAAAACTGTTTTTT.

There are a few counts of this clone. The J gene is TRBJ2-3, the V gene TRBV6-4; TRBD2 aligns across 10 bases. CDR1 is MRHNA, CDR2 SNTAGT, per germline. The CDR3 consists of 15 residues. V lost 3 bases and J lost 2; bases outside the gene matches: 2. DNA of the CDR3: TGTGCCAGCAGTGAAAGCGGGGGGGCCACAGATACGCAGTATTTT. Translated: CASSESGGATDTQYF.

Here the CDR3 reads CASQDLVQNTGELFF. The DNA for the CDR3 is TGTGCCAGCCAAGATCTGGTACAGAACACCGGGGAGCTGTTTTTT. The chain uses TRBV4-2 and TRBJ2-2; D call uncertain. The CDR3 has 15 residues. With 8 bases removed from V and 1 base from J, the gap between germline ends came to 14 bases. Germline V gene data show CDR1 as LGHNA and CDR2 as YNFKEQ.

The J gene is TRBJ1-2, the V gene TRBV14; TRBD1 is a possible D gene (6 bases). The length of the CDR3 is 15 residues. Per the germline V gene, CDR1 is SGHDN and CDR2 is FVKESK. The ends were cut back, 0 bases at V and 4 bases at J, with 12 bases in the middle. The CDR3 is CASSQDPGQSYGYTF. In DNA, the CDR3 is TGTGCCAGCAGCCAAGATCCCGGACAGTCCTATGGCTACACCTTC.

J is TRBJ2-3 and V is TRBV30; D is ambiguous. From germline, CDR1 is GTSNPN and CDR2 SVGIG (reference sequence). The CDR3 consists of 11 residues. Trimming took 2 bases from V and 6 from J, leaving 6 bases between them. CDR3 coding DNA: TGTGCCTGGAGTTCTGGGGATACGCAGTATTTT. It yields the protein CAWSSGDTQYF.